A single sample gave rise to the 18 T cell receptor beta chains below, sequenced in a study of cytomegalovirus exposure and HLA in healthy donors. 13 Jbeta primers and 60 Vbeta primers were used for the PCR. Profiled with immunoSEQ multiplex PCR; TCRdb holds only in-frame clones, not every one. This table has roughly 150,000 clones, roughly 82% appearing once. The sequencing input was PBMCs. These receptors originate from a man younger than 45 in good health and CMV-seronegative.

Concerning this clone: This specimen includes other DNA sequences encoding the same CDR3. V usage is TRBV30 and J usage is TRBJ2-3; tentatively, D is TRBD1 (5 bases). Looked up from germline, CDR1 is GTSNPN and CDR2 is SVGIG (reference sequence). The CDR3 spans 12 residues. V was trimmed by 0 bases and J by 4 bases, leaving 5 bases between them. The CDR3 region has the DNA TGTGCCTGGAGTGTAGGGGCAGATACGCAGTATTTT. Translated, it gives CAWSVGADTQYF.

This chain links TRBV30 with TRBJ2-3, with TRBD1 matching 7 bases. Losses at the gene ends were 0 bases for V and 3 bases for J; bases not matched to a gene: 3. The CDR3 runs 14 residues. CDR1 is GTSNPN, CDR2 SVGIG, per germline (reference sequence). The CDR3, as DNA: TGTGCCTGGAGTGTCGCAGGGGGTACAGATACGCAGTATTTT. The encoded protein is CAWSVAGGTDTQYF.

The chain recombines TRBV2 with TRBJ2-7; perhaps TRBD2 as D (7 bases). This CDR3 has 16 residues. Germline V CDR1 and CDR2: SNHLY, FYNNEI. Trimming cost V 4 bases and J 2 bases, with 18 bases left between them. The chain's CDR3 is CASSGAGTGGAYEQYF. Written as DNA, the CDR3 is TGTGCCAGCAGTGGCGCCGGGACGGGGGGCGCCTACGAGCAGTACTTC.

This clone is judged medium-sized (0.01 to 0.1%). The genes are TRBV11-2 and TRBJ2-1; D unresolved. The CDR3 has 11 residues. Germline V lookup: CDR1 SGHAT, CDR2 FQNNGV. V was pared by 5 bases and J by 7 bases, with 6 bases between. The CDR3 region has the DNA TGTGCCAGCAGCCCACATAATGAGCAGTTCTTC. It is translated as CASSPHNEQFF.

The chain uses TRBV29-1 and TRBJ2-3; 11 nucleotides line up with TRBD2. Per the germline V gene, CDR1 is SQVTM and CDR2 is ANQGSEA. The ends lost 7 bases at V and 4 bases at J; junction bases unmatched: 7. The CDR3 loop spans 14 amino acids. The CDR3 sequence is CSAAGTSGPDTQYF. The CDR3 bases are TGCAGCGCCGCCGGGACTAGCGGTCCAGATACGCAGTATTTT.

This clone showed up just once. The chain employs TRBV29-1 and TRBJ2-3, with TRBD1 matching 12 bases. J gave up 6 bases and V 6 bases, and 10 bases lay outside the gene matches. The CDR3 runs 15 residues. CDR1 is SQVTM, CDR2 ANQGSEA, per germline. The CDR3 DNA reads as TGCAGCGTCCCGACCGGGACAGGGGGCTTCGATACGCAGTATTTT. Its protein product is CSVPTGTGGFDTQYF.

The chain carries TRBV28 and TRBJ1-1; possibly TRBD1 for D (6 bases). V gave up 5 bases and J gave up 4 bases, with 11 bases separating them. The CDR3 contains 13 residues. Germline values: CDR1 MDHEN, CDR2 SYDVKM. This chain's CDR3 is CASSRGWTTEAFF. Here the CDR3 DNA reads TGTGCCAGCAGTAGGGGGTGGACCACTGAAGCTTTCTTT.

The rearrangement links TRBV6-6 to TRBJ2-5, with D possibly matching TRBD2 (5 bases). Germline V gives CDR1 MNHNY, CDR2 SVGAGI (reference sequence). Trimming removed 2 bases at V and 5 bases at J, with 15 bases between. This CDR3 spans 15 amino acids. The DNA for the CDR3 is TGTGCCAGCAGTTACCCGCAAGCGACGGGGGAGACCCAGTACTTC. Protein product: CASSYPQATGETQYF.

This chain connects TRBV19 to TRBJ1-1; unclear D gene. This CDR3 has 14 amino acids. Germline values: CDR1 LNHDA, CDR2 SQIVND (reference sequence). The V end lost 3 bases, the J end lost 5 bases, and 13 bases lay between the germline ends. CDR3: CASSMRLEGTEAFF. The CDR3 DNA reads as TGTGCCAGTAGTATGAGGCTAGAGGGAACTGAAGCTTTCTTT. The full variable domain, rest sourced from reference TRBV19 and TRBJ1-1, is DGGITQSPKYLFRKEGQNVTLSCEQNLNHDAMYWYRQDPGQGLRLIYYSQIVNDFQKGDIAEGYSVSREKKESFPLTVTSAQKNPTAFYLCASSMRLEGTEAFFGQGTRLTVV.

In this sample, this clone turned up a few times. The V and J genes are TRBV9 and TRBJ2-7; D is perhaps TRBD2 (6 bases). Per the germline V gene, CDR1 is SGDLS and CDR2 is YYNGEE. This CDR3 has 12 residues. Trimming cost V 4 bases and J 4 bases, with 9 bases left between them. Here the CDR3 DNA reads TGTGCCAGCAGCCCGGGAGTGTACGAGCAGTACTTC. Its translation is CASSPGVYEQYF.

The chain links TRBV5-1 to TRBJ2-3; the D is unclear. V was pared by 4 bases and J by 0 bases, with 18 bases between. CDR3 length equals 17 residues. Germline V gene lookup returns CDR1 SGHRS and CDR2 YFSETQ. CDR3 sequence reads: CASSPALTGASTDTQYF. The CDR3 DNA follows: TGCGCCAGCAGCCCAGCGTTGACCGGCGCTAGCACAGATACGCAGTATTTT.

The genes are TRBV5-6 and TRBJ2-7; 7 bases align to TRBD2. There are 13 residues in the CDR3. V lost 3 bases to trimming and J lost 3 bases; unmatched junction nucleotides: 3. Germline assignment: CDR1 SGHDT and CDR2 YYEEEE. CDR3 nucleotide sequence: TGTGCCAGCAGCTCCGGGAGGATCTACGAGCAGTACTTC. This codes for CASSSGRIYEQYF.

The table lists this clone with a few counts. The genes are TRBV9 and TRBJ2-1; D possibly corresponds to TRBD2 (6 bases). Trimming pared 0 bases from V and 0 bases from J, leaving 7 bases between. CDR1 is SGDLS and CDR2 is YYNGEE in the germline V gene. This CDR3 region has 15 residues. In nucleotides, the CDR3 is TGTGCCAGCAGCGTAGCGGGGGTCTCCTACAATGAGCAGTTCTTC. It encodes CASSVAGVSYNEQFF.

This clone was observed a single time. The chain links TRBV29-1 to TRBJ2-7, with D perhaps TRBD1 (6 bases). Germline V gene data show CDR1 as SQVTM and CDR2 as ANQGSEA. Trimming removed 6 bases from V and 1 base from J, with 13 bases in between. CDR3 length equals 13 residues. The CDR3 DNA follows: TGCAGCGTAGCCGGACAGCTTTCCTACGAGCAGTACTTC. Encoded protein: CSVAGQLSYEQYF.

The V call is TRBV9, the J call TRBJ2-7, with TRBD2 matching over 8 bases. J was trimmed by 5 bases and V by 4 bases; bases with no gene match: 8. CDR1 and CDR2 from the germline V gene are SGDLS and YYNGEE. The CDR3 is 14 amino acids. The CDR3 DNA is TGTGCCAGCAGCACCGCGGGGGGCAGGAACGAGCAGTACTTC. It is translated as CASSTAGGRNEQYF. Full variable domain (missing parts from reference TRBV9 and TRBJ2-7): DSGVTQTPKHLITATGQRVTLRCSPRSGDLSVYWYQQSLDQGLQFLIQYYNGEERAKGNILERFSAQQFPDLHSELNLSSLELGDSALYFCASSTAGGRNEQYFGPGTRLTVT.

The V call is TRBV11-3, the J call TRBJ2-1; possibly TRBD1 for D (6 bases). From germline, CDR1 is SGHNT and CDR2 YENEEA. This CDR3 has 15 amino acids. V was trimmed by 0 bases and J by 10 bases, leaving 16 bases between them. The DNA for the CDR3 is TGTGCCAGCAGCTTAGACACTAGGACAGTTGGGGAGCAGTTCTTC. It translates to CASSLDTRTVGEQFF. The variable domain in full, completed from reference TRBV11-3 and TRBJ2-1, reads EAGVVQSPRYKIIEKKQPVAFWCNPISGHNTLYWYLQNLGQGPELLIRYENEEAVDDSQLPKDRFSAERLKGVDSTLKIQPAELGDSAVYLCASSLDTRTVGEQFFGPGTRLTVL.

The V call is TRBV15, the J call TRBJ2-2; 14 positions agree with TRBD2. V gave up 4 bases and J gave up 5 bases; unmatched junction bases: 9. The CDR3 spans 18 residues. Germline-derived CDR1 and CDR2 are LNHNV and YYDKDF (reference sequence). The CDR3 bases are TGTGCCACCAGCACGGGACTAGCGGGGGTCGAACGGACCGGGGAGCTGTTTTTT. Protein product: CATSTGLAGVERTGELFF.

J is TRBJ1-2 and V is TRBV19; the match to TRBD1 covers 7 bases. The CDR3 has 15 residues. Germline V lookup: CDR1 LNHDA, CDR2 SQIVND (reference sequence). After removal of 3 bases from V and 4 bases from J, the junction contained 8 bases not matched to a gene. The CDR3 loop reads CASSIGTEPAYGYTF. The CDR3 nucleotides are TGTGCCAGTAGTATTGGGACAGAGCCTGCCTATGGCTACACCTTC.